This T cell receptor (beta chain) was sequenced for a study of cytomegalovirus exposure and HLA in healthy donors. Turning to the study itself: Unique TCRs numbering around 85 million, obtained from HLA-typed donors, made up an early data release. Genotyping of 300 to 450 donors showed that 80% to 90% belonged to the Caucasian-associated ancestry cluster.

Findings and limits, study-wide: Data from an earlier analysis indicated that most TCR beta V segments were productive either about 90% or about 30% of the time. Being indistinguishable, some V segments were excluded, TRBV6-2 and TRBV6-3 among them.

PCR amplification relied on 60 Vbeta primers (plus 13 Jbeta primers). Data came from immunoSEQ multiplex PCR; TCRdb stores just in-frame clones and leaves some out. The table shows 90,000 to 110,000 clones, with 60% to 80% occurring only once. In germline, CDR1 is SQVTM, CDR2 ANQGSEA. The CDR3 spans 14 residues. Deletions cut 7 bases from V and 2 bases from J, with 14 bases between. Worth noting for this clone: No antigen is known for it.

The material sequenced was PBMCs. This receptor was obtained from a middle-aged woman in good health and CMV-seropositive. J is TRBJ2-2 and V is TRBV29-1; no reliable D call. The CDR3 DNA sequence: TGCAGCGGATCGGGTGCCGGAAACACCGGGGAGCTGTTTTTT. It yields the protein CSGSGAGNTGELFF.